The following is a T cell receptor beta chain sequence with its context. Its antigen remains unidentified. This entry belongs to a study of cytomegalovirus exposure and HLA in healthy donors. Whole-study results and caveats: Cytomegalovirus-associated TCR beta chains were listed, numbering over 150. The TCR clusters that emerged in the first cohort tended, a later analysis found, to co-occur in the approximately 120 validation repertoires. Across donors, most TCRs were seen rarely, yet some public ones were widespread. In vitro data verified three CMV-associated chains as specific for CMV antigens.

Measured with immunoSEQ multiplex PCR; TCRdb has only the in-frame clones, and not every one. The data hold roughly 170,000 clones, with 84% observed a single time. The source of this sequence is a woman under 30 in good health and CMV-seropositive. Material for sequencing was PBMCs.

The chain's CDR3 is CSGGGRNTEAFF. CDR3 nucleotides: TGCAGCGGAGGGGGCAGGAACACTGAAGCTTTCTTT. The chain is built from TRBV29-1 and TRBJ1-1; 7 nucleotides agree with TRBD1. The CDR3 is 12 amino acids. The ends lost 7 bases at V and 1 base at J; junction bases unmatched: 3. Germline-derived CDR1 and CDR2 are SQVTM and ANQGSEA.